This entry lists 31 T cell receptor beta chains sequenced from one sample in a study of blood T cell repertoires in COVID-19. Here immunoSEQ multiplex PCR was the method, and the copy in TCRdb shows in-frame clones only, minus some. The repertoire holds over 400,000 clones, with roughly 85% as singletons. The source material was peripheral blood. Receptors originate from a woman aged 25 to 39 with active or convalescent COVID-19.

The chain uses TRBV6-5 and TRBJ2-7; 7 bases align to TRBD2. There are 15 residues in the CDR3. Germline V gives CDR1 MNHEY, CDR2 SVGAGI. V shed 7 bases and J 6 bases; nucleotides not matched to a gene: 15. The CDR3 sequence is CASTPRGGEGSEQYF. CDR3 in DNA: TGTGCCAGCACCCCGCGAGGAGGGGAGGGAAGCGAGCAGTACTTC.

V gene TRBV19 combines with J gene TRBJ2-7; 8 bases map to TRBD1. Germline lookup yields CDR1 LNHDA and CDR2 SQIVND (reference sequence). The V gene end was trimmed by 4 bases and the J gene end by 0 bases; junction bases not matched to a gene: 8. There are 16 residues in the CDR3. CDR3 in amino acids: CASSTQPGQASYEQYF. The CDR3 region has the DNA TGTGCCAGTAGTACGCAACCGGGACAGGCCTCCTACGAGCAGTACTTC.

The rearrangement links TRBV3-1 (or the pseudogene TRBV3-2) to TRBJ1-6, with a tentative D call TRBD1 (5 bases). The CDR3 has 15 amino acids. Germline CDR1 is LGHDT and CDR2 is YNNKEL (reference sequence). V was cut by 0 bases and J by 7 bases, with 10 bases left in between. The CDR3 reads CASSQDGGANSPLHF. The CDR3 bases are TGTGCCAGCAGCCAAGACGGGGGTGCGAATTCACCCCTCCACTTT.

The chain joins TRBV7-9 to TRBJ2-7; D not resolved. This CDR3 spans 13 amino acids. Trimming removed 0 bases from V and 4 bases from J, with 7 bases in between. The germline gives CDR1 SEHNR, CDR2 FQNEAQ (reference sequence). As DNA, the CDR3 is TGTGCCAGCAGCTTAGCGGTCAGGTACGAGCAGTACTTC. This sequence encodes CASSLAVRYEQYF.

The rearrangement links TRBV5-1 to TRBJ2-7; 10 bases map to TRBD2. Unmatched junction bases numbered 21, after V lost 7 bases and J lost 5 bases. Germline CDR1 is SGHRS and CDR2 is YFSETQ. The CDR3 is made up of 18 amino acids. The CDR3 bases are TGCGCCAGCGCCCCGGCGATAGCGGGAGGCTTTCGGTTGGACGAGCAGTACTTC. Protein sequence: CASAPAIAGGFRLDEQYF. Looking up the rest from reference TRBV5-1 and TRBJ2-7 gives the full variable domain: KAGVTQTPRYLIKTRGQQVTLSCSPISGHRSVSWYQQTPGQGLQFLFEYFSETQRNKGNFPGRFSGRQFSNSRSEMNVSTLELGDSALYLCASAPAIAGGFRLDEQYFGPGTRLTVT.

The chain employs TRBV3-1 (or the pseudogene TRBV3-2) and TRBJ1-4, with no clear D. Germline V gene lookup returns CDR1 LGHDT and CDR2 YNNKEL (reference sequence). The CDR3 consists of 15 residues. Trimming removed 0 bases from V and 5 bases from J, with 10 bases in between. The CDR3 DNA sequence: TGTGCCAGCAGCCAAGATGGGCAGAACAATGAAAAACTGTTTTTT. Its protein is CASSQDGQNNEKLFF.

The chain is built from TRBV7-2 and TRBJ2-1, with D perhaps TRBD2 (5 bases). V lost 1 base to trimming and J lost 7 bases, with 11 bases between them. CDR1 is SGHTA and CDR2 is FQGNSA in the germline V gene. The CDR3 has 14 amino acids. CDR3 region: CASSLGLHRNEQFF. The CDR3 nucleotides are TGTGCCAGCAGCTTAGGACTACATCGTAATGAGCAGTTCTTC.

The chain employs TRBV15 and TRBJ2-5, with 8 positions matching TRBD2. J gave up 4 bases and V 3 bases, and 10 bases lay outside the gene matches. The CDR3 sequence is 16 residues long. Germline V gene lookup returns CDR1 LNHNV and CDR2 YYDKDF (reference sequence). CDR3 sequence reads: CATSSEGLVFGETQYF. The CDR3, as DNA: TGTGCCACCAGCAGCGAGGGACTAGTCTTTGGAGAGACCCAGTACTTC.

The genes are TRBV10-3 and TRBJ2-2; TRBD2 is a possible D gene (6 bases). This CDR3 has 15 residues. Germline lookup yields CDR1 ENHRY and CDR2 SYGVKD. V was trimmed by 2 bases and J by 2 bases, leaving 9 bases between them. The CDR3 nucleotides are TGTGCCATCAGTGAGCAGGAGGGTAACACCGGGGAGCTGTTTTTT. Amino acid sequence: CAISEQEGNTGELFF.

DNA for the CDR3: TGTGCCAGCAGGGGACTAGCGGGGATTAAAGCCACCGGGGAGCTGTTTTTT. Amino acid sequence: CASRGLAGIKATGELFF. The rearrangement joins TRBV27 to TRBJ2-2, with TRBD2 matching over 13 bases. V was pared by 6 bases and J by 4 bases, with 8 bases of the junction left unmatched. The CDR3 runs to 17 residues. CDR1 MNHEY and CDR2 SMNVEV come from the germline V gene (reference sequence).

The chain has TRBV27 and TRBJ2-1, with 9 bases that match TRBD1. CDR1 is MNHEY and CDR2 is SMNVEV in the germline V gene (reference sequence). The CDR3 length is 16 residues. J lost 2 bases, V lost 3 bases, and 5 bases had no gene match. In DNA, the CDR3 is TGTGCCAGCAGTTTTAACAGGGGGCGGCCCTACAATGAGCAGTTCTTC. Amino acid sequence: CASSFNRGRPYNEQFF.

The J gene is TRBJ1-1, the V gene TRBV10-2; no reliable D call. Germline loops: CDR1 WSHSY, CDR2 SAAADI. V lost 4 bases, J lost 7 bases, and 10 bases lay in between. The CDR3 has 12 amino acids. The CDR3 region is CASSVVLSEAFF. CDR3 nucleotides: TGCGCCAGCAGTGTAGTACTGAGTGAAGCTTTCTTT.

This clone was seen just once. J is TRBJ2-5 and V is TRBV9; 7 bases are a match to TRBD1. J was trimmed by 3 bases and V by 3 bases; bases with no gene match: 5. The CDR3 extends over 14 amino acids. Germline values: CDR1 SGDLS, CDR2 YYNGEE. This CDR3 reads CASSDRGRKETQYF. In nucleotides, the CDR3 is TGTGCCAGCAGCGACAGGGGCCGTAAAGAGACCCAGTACTTC.

The genes are TRBV18 and TRBJ1-2, with D hard to call. The CDR3 is 16 residues long. With 5 bases removed from V and 3 bases from J, the gap between germline ends came to 19 bases. Germline-derived CDR1 and CDR2 are KGHSH and LQKENI. The CDR3 sequence: CASSSLRDSVDYGYTF. The DNA of the CDR3 is TGTGCCAGCTCATCCCTCCGGGATTCGGTGGACTATGGCTACACCTTC. Looking up the rest from reference TRBV18 and TRBJ1-2 gives the full variable domain: NAGVMQNPRHLVRRRGQEARLRCSPMKGHSHVYWYRQLPEEGLKFMVYLQKENIIDESGMPKERFSAEFPKEGPSILRIQQVVRGDSAAYFCASSSLRDSVDYGYTFGSGTRLTVV.

CDR3 DNA: TGCGCCAGCAGCCAGGACAGGACTAATCAGCCCCAGCATTTT. This codes for CASSQDRTNQPQHF. The chain carries TRBV5-1 and TRBJ1-5; 7 bases agree with TRBD1. The CDR3 runs 14 residues. J lost 4 bases, V lost 4 bases, and 5 bases had no gene match. Germline V gives CDR1 SGHRS, CDR2 YFSETQ.

The rearrangement joins TRBV19 to TRBJ2-5; 7 nucleotides match TRBD1. J gave up 1 base and V 10 bases, and 18 bases lay outside the gene matches. Looked up from germline, CDR1 is LNHDA and CDR2 is SQIVND (reference sequence). The CDR3 is 17 residues long. The CDR3 coding sequence is TGTGCCATATCCCCGGGACAGACTCTACGAGGCCAAGAGACCCAGTACTTC. This gives the protein CAISPGQTLRGQETQYF.

The CDR3 region has the DNA TGTGCCAGTAGCTCCAGCGGGGGGATCACAGATACGCAGTATTTT. Amino acid sequence: CASSSSGGITDTQYF. The chain joins TRBV19 to TRBJ2-3; 9 nucleotides align to TRBD2. The CDR3 loop spans 15 amino acids. V lost 6 bases and J lost 2; bases outside the gene matches: 6. CDR1 and CDR2 from the germline V gene are LNHDA and SQIVND (reference sequence). Supplemented by reference TRBV19 and TRBJ2-3, the full variable domain reads DGGITQSPKYLFRKEGQNVTLSCEQNLNHDAMYWYRQDPGQGLRLIYYSQIVNDFQKGDIAEGYSVSREKKESFPLTVTSAQKNPTAFYLCASSSSGGITDTQYFGPGTRLTVL.

The chain recombines TRBV5-1 with TRBJ1-5; possibly TRBD1 for D (6 bases). Deletions cut 2 bases from V and 6 bases from J, with 15 bases between. The CDR3 sequence is 15 residues long. CDR1 and CDR2 from the germline V gene are SGHRS and YFSETQ. The CDR3 DNA sequence: TGCGCCAGCAGCTTAGATCCAGGGGATTCTCAGCCCCAGCATTTT. It translates to CASSLDPGDSQPQHF. The full variable domain, its missing parts supplied by reference TRBV5-1 and TRBJ1-5, is KAGVTQTPRYLIKTRGQQVTLSCSPISGHRSVSWYQQTPGQGLQFLFEYFSETQRNKGNFPGRFSGRQFSNSRSEMNVSTLELGDSALYLCASSLDPGDSQPQHFGDGTRLSIL.

The chain links TRBV5-4 to TRBJ1-2; 7 bases agree with TRBD1. Germline CDR1 is SGHNT and CDR2 is YYREEE (reference sequence). The CDR3 runs 13 residues. The junction had 8 bases not matched to a gene; V was cut back by 4 bases and J by 8 bases. The CDR3 reads CASSLATGLGYTF. Written as DNA, the CDR3 is TGTGCCAGCAGCCTAGCGACAGGGCTGGGCTACACCTTC.

The V and J genes are TRBV19 and TRBJ1-1, with unresolved D. The CDR3 covers 13 residues. CDR1 LNHDA and CDR2 SQIVND come from the germline V gene (reference sequence). V gave up 4 bases and J gave up 1 base, with 7 bases separating them. This CDR3 reads CASSTGPNTEAFF. The CDR3 nucleotides read TGTGCCAGTAGTACGGGTCCGAACACTGAAGCTTTCTTT.

The V gene is TRBV5-1, the J gene TRBJ2-1; 9 positions match TRBD2. J lost 0 bases, V lost 4 bases, and 2 bases had no gene match. Germline values: CDR1 SGHRS, CDR2 YFSETQ. The CDR3 has 15 residues. CDR3 in amino acids: CASSPSGISYNEQFF. The CDR3 DNA sequence: TGCGCCAGCAGCCCTAGCGGGATCTCCTACAATGAGCAGTTCTTC.

The genes are TRBV21-1 and TRBJ1-3. TRBV21-1 counts as a pseudogene. The length of the CDR3 is 11 residues. In DNA, the CDR3 is TGTGGGAGGGGTAGAGGAAACACCATATATTTT. Its translation is CGRGRGNTIYF.

This rearrangement joins TRBV14 to TRBJ2-2; TRBD1 is a possible D gene (6 bases). Deletions cut 4 bases from V and 4 bases from J, with 16 bases between. Per the germline V gene, CDR1 is SGHDN and CDR2 is FVKESK. The CDR3 length is 16 residues. Here the CDR3 reads CASSRSRGGGTGELFF. The CDR3 DNA follows: TGTGCCAGCAGCCGATCCAGGGGTGGCGGCACCGGGGAGCTGTTTTTT.

The V gene is TRBV4-1, the J gene TRBJ1-1; D is uncertain. Germline CDR1 MGHRA, CDR2 YSYEKL. The germline V and J ends were trimmed by 0 bases and 11 bases, with 10 bases remaining between them. This CDR3 has 12 amino acids. CDR3 loop: CASSQDLLEAFF. As DNA, the CDR3 is TGCGCCAGCAGCCAAGACCTGCTGGAGGCTTTCTTT.

The chain recombines TRBV28 with TRBJ1-1, with D possibly being TRBD1 (6 bases). CDR1 is MDHEN, CDR2 SYDVKM, per germline. Trimming left V 6 bases short and J 0 bases short, with 17 bases between. The CDR3 runs to 16 residues. The CDR3 reads CASRAFGQIMNTEAFF. CDR3 nucleotides: TGTGCCAGCAGAGCCTTCGGACAGATAATGAACACTGAAGCTTTCTTT.

This clone was detected ten times or more. V is TRBV6-1 and J is TRBJ1-4, with 9 bases aligning to TRBD1. CDR3 size: 15 residues. CDR1 is MNHNS, CDR2 SASEGT, per germline. V lost 0 bases to trimming and J lost 5 bases; unmatched junction nucleotides: 1. This CDR3 is CASSEAGTGNEKLFF. The CDR3 DNA follows: TGTGCCAGCAGTGAAGCCGGGACAGGGAATGAAAAACTGTTTTTT.

This chain connects TRBV6-1 to TRBJ1-6; D uncertain. The CDR3 has 15 residues. The germline CDR1 and CDR2 sequences are MNHNS and SASEGT. Trimming took 3 bases from V and 6 from J, leaving 12 bases between them. The CDR3 loop reads CASSEAASLNSPLHF. The CDR3 nucleotides read TGTGCCAGCAGTGAGGCAGCGAGCCTTAATTCACCCCTCCACTTT.

Here the CDR3 DNA reads TGTGCCATCAGTGAGTCGACTCCGGGACAGGGGGCCGGCTATGGCTACACCTTC. Its protein product is CAISESTPGQGAGYGYTF. V gene TRBV10-3 combines with J gene TRBJ1-2; 12 nucleotides align to TRBD1. In germline, CDR1 is ENHRY, CDR2 SYGVKD. This CDR3 spans 18 amino acids. J was trimmed by 4 bases and V by 0 bases; bases with no gene match: 9.

The chain is built from TRBV6-4 and TRBJ1-2; D is undetermined. Trimming shortened V by 5 bases and J by 1 base, and 14 bases separated the two germline ends. CDR3 size: 15 residues. The germline V gene has CDR1 MRHNA and CDR2 SNTAGT. The CDR3 region has the DNA TGTGCCAGCAGTCCCCTCTCGGGGAATAACTATGGCTACACCTTC. This sequence encodes CASSPLSGNNYGYTF.

The chain has TRBV27 and TRBJ1-5, with D perhaps matching TRBD1 (6 bases). V gave up 7 bases and J gave up 0 bases, with 22 bases separating them. CDR1 MNHEY and CDR2 SMNVEV come from the germline V gene (reference sequence). This CDR3 spans 18 amino acids. As DNA, the CDR3 is TGTGCCAGCACGGGACACCTCTTTCCCTTTGATAGCAATCAGCCCCAGCATTTT. This codes for CASTGHLFPFDSNQPQHF.

The chain links TRBV18 to TRBJ1-1, with D unresolved. The V end was cut by 0 bases, the J end by 0 bases, with 11 bases between. CDR3 length: 16 amino acids. In germline, CDR1 is KGHSH, CDR2 LQKENI. In nucleotides, the CDR3 is TGTGCCAGCTCACCACCGGGAGACACCGTGAACACTGAAGCTTTCTTT. Protein: CASSPPGDTVNTEAFF.